This passage covers 19 T cell receptor beta chains from one sample sequenced in a study of cytomegalovirus exposure and HLA in healthy donors. The study ran its PCR with 60 Vbeta and 13 Jbeta primers. Clones were read by immunoSEQ multiplex PCR, and TCRdb kept only the in-frame ones, dropping some. The sample has 130,000 to 150,000 clones, and its top ten clones hold approximately 0.88%. The sample was PBMCs. The receptors derive from a male donor in good health and CMV-seronegative.

The chain recombines TRBV19 with TRBJ2-2; a weak D match, TRBD2 (6 bases). The CDR3 extends over 15 amino acids. The V gene lost 5 bases and the J gene lost 6 bases, with 16 bases spanning the gap. In germline, CDR1 is LNHDA, CDR2 SQIVND (reference sequence). The CDR3 protein is CASSGGQVRAGELFF. DNA of the CDR3: TGTGCCAGTAGTGGAGGGCAGGTTAGAGCCGGGGAGCTGTTTTTT.

The chain has TRBV5-8 and TRBJ1-1; a weak D match, TRBD1 (6 bases). This CDR3 contains 14 residues. Trimming removed 3 bases from V and 2 bases from J, with 11 bases in between. Germline-derived CDR1 and CDR2 are SGHTS and YDEGEE. CDR3 in amino acids: CASSWAGANTEAFF. CDR3 DNA: TGTGCCAGCAGCTGGGCGGGGGCCAACACTGAAGCTTTCTTT.

The chain has TRBV5-1 and TRBJ1-2, with D uncertain. Germline V gene lookup returns CDR1 SGHRS and CDR2 YFSETQ. The V end lost 0 bases, the J end lost 7 bases, and 10 bases lay between the germline ends. This CDR3 contains 13 residues. CDR3 in amino acids: CASSLAGSAGYTF. Written as DNA, the CDR3 is TGCGCCAGCAGCTTGGCCGGGTCAGCTGGCTACACCTTC. The entire variable domain, with the rest obtained from reference TRBV5-1 and TRBJ1-2, is as follows: KAGVTQTPRYLIKTRGQQVTLSCSPISGHRSVSWYQQTPGQGLQFLFEYFSETQRNKGNFPGRFSGRQFSNSRSEMNVSTLELGDSALYLCASSLAGSAGYTFGSGTRLTVV.

CDR3 bases: TGTGCCAGCAGTTTACGCACTCTGGGACTAGCGGGGGGCGGTGTCTGGAATGAGCAGTTCTTC. The encoded protein is CASSLRTLGLAGGGVWNEQFF. The chain carries TRBV28 and TRBJ2-1; 15 bases are a match to TRBD2. V lost 2 bases, J lost 7 bases, and 18 bases stayed unmatched. The length of the CDR3 is 21 residues. Germline V lookup: CDR1 MDHEN, CDR2 SYDVKM.

This chain joins TRBV7-9 and TRBJ1-5; D is perhaps TRBD1 (6 bases). V shed 5 bases and J shed 7 bases, with 12 bases lying between them. Germline lookup yields CDR1 SEHNR and CDR2 FQNEAQ (reference sequence). The CDR3 is 13 amino acids. As DNA, the CDR3 is TGTGCCAGCAGCCCACAGGGTGACCAGCCCCAGCATTTT. Translating it yields CASSPQGDQPQHF.

CDR3 protein: CASSVMSGGANTGELFF. CDR3 in DNA: TGTGCCAGCAGCGTTATGTCAGGGGGCGCGAACACCGGGGAGCTGTTTTTT. The chain recombines TRBV9 with TRBJ2-2, with 8 positions matching TRBD1. Trimming removed 2 bases from V and 0 bases from J; junction bases left unmatched: 6. Germline CDR1 reads SGDLS; CDR2 reads YYNGEE. This CDR3 has 17 amino acids.

This chain joins TRBV5-1 and TRBJ2-7; D is possibly TRBD1 (6 bases). The V gene's germline CDR1 is SGHRS and CDR2 YFSETQ. The CDR3 runs to 14 residues. Trimming left V 2 bases short and J 1 base short, with 10 bases between. CDR3 sequence (DNA): TGCGCCAGCAGCTTCGATACAGGGTCCTACGAGCAGTACTTC. This translates into CASSFDTGSYEQYF.

This sequence joins TRBV19 and TRBJ2-5; possibly TRBD2 for D (5 bases). The J call may be wrong; the DNA end is better matched by TRBJ2-7. This CDR3 contains 15 residues. Germline V lookup: CDR1 LNHDA, CDR2 SQIVND (reference sequence). The CDR3 bases are TGTGCCAGTAGTATAGTCGGCGGGTACGCCTACGAGCAGTACTTC. Its translation is CASSIVGGYAYEQYF.

V usage is TRBV19 and J usage is TRBJ2-2; 9 positions agree with TRBD1. Germline V gene lookup returns CDR1 LNHDA and CDR2 SQIVND (reference sequence). The CDR3 is 19 amino acids. V shed 5 bases and J 6 bases; nucleotides not matched to a gene: 19. Here the CDR3 DNA reads TGTGCCAGTAGTTTTCAGGGACAGGGAAGGATCCTAAGGTCCGGGGAGCTGTTTTTT. Its translation is CASSFQGQGRILRSGELFF.

The chain combines TRBV5-6 with TRBJ1-1, with D perhaps TRBD1 (5 bases). The V end was cut by 5 bases, the J end by 5 bases, with 13 bases between. The germline CDR1 and CDR2 sequences are SGHDT and YYEEEE. CDR3 length: 13 residues. The CDR3 sequence is CASSFTGPTEAFF. CDR3 coding DNA: TGTGCCAGCAGTTTTACAGGACCTACTGAAGCTTTCTTT.

This chain joins TRBV19 and TRBJ2-7; D might be TRBD2 (6 bases). This CDR3 comprises 16 residues. V was pared by 1 base and J by 2 bases, with 15 bases between. Germline loops: CDR1 LNHDA, CDR2 SQIVND (reference sequence). CDR3 amino acids: CASSIGGHRGTYEQYF. Written as DNA, the CDR3 is TGTGCCAGTAGTATAGGGGGTCATCGGGGGACCTACGAGCAGTACTTC.

The chain carries TRBV18 and TRBJ1-4, with a possible D match to TRBD1 (6 bases). Germline lookup yields CDR1 KGHSH and CDR2 LQKENI. Trimming pared 0 bases from V and 3 bases from J, leaving 14 bases between. The CDR3 loop spans 17 amino acids. The CDR3 nucleotides are TGTGCCAGCTCACCACCGAGTAAGGGGGTTTCTAATGAAAAACTGTTTTTT. This translates into CASSPPSKGVSNEKLFF.

This chain uses TRBV30 with TRBJ2-1; 9 bases are a match to TRBD1. This CDR3 spans 15 amino acids. With V trimmed by 3 bases and J by 3 bases, 6 bases remained unmatched. Germline CDR1 is GTSNPN and CDR2 is SVGIG (reference sequence). The CDR3 DNA sequence: TGTGCCTGGAGGGCCCGGGACAGGGTCTACAATGAGCAGTTCTTC. This translates into CAWRARDRVYNEQFF.

DNA of the CDR3: TGCGCCAGCAGCCTGGGACAGCTCCACTCCTACAATGAGCAGTTCTTC. Its protein product is CASSLGQLHSYNEQFF. This chain connects TRBV5-1 to TRBJ2-1; the match to TRBD1 covers 7 bases. Per the germline V gene, CDR1 is SGHRS and CDR2 is YFSETQ. V was pared by 4 bases and J by 0 bases, with 7 bases of the junction left unmatched. The CDR3 consists of 16 residues. Full variable domain (missing parts from reference TRBV5-1 and TRBJ2-1): KAGVTQTPRYLIKTRGQQVTLSCSPISGHRSVSWYQQTPGQGLQFLFEYFSETQRNKGNFPGRFSGRQFSNSRSEMNVSTLELGDSALYLCASSLGQLHSYNEQFFGPGTRLTVL.

The chain carries TRBV7-2 and TRBJ2-3, with TRBD2 identical over 7 bases. Germline lookup yields CDR1 SGHTA and CDR2 FQGNSA. The length of the CDR3 is 15 residues. Trimming cost V 3 bases and J 4 bases; bases outside gene matches: 7. The CDR3 nucleotides read TGTGCCAGCAGCTTGTCAAGCGGGGTGGCAGATACGCAGTATTTT. Encoded protein: CASSLSSGVADTQYF.

The chain recombines TRBV6-5 with TRBJ2-1, with 7 bases fitting TRBD1. Germline CDR1 reads MNHEY; CDR2 reads SVGAGI. Germline trimming cut 6 bases from V and 4 bases from J; bases unmatched to any gene: 9. This CDR3 comprises 15 residues. CDR3 DNA: TGTGCCAGCAGCCTACCGGGACAGTCTTACAATGAGCAGTTCTTC. Translating gives CASSLPGQSYNEQFF.

The chain combines TRBV25-1 with TRBJ2-1; D may be TRBD2 (5 bases). Trimming stripped 7 bases from V and 5 bases from J, with 15 bases between. The CDR3 has 14 residues. CDR1 is MGHDK and CDR2 is SYGVNS in the germline V gene. CDR3: CASTVSGPHNEQFF. In nucleotides, the CDR3 is TGTGCCAGCACTGTAAGCGGTCCCCACAATGAGCAGTTCTTC.

The chain joins TRBV25-1 to TRBJ2-7; 7 bases match TRBD1. The CDR3 runs to 16 residues. The V segment lost 2 bases and the J segment 0 bases; nucleotides outside the gene matches: 7. From germline, CDR1 is MGHDK and CDR2 SYGVNS. The CDR3 DNA follows: TGTGCCAGCAGTGAAAGAGGGGGACAGAGCTCCTACGAGCAGTACTTC. Amino acids: CASSERGGQSSYEQYF.

The V call is TRBV12-5, the J call TRBJ1-1; TRBD1 matches at 8 bases. J was trimmed by 5 bases and V by 1 base; bases with no gene match: 6. The V gene's germline CDR1 is LGHNT and CDR2 FRNRAP. The CDR3 runs to 15 residues. CDR3 residues: CASGLGTGLSTEAFF. The CDR3 DNA follows: TGTGCTAGTGGTTTGGGGACAGGGTTGAGTACTGAAGCTTTCTTT.